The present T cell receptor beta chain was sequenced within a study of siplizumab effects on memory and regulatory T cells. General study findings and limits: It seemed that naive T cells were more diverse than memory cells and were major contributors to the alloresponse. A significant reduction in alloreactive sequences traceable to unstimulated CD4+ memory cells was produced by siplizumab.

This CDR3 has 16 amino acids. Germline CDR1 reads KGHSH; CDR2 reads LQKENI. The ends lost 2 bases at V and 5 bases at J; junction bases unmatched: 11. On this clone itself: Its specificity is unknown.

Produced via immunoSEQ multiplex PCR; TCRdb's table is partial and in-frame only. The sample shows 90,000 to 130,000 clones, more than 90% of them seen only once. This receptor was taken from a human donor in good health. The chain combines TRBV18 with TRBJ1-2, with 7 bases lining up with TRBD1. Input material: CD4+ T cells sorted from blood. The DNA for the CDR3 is TGTGCCAGCTCACCAGACCTCGGGACAGTGCCTTATGGCTACACCTTC. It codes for CASSPDLGTVPYGYTF.